Below are 32 T cell receptor beta chains sequenced from a single sample in a study of regulatory T cells. General study results and limits: In CD3G-deficient patients, conventional CD4+ T cells were enriched for hydrophobic CDR3 residues at positions 6 and 7.

These TCRs are of unknown antigen specificity. The PCR used 52 TRBV and 13 TRBJ primers. The assay was immunoSEQ multiplex PCR, and TCRdb's table has in-frame clones only and misses some. Here the sample spans over 30,000 clones, approximately 93% being singletons. The sequenced sample was conventional CD4+ T cells sorted from blood. The receptors come from a child younger than 10 with CD3G deficiency.

The chain combines TRBV28 with TRBJ2-7; 14 nucleotides agree with TRBD2. Per the germline V gene, CDR1 is MDHEN and CDR2 is SYDVKM. This CDR3 has 16 amino acids. The V and J ends lost 1 base and 3 bases, in that order; junction bases with no gene match: 2. The CDR3 DNA is TGTGCCAGCAGTTTATCCGGGACTAGCGGGAGCTACGAGCAGTACTTC. Its protein product is CASSLSGTSGSYEQYF.

The rearrangement uses TRBV11-3 and TRBJ2-1; 7 positions agree with TRBD1. Trimming took 5 bases from V and 8 from J; bases not matched to a gene: 3. The CDR3 has 12 residues. The germline CDR1 and CDR2 sequences are SGHNT and YENEEA. CDR3 sequence: CASSRQGHEQFF. In DNA form, the CDR3 reads TGTGCCAGCAGCCGACAGGGACATGAGCAGTTCTTC.

The chain couples TRBV7-8 to TRBJ2-5, with a tentative D call TRBD2 (5 bases). The J call may not be correct, given that the DNA end is closer to TRBJ2-7. The CDR3 length is 13 residues. Germline-derived CDR1 and CDR2 are SGHVS and FQNEAQ. In DNA form, the CDR3 reads TGTGCCAGCAGCTCGGGGTACGGCGGCGAGCAGTACTTC. It translates to CASSSGYGGEQYF.

V is TRBV20-1 and J is TRBJ2-5; D remains unclear. The CDR3 length is 11 residues. The germline V gene has CDR1 DFQATT and CDR2 SNEGSKA (reference sequence). Trimming shortened V by 3 bases and J by 3 bases, and 5 bases separated the two germline ends. The CDR3 spells CSASPKETQYF. For the CDR3, the DNA is TGCAGTGCTAGCCCTAAAGAGACCCAGTACTTC.

V usage is TRBV5-5 and J usage is TRBJ1-4; D call uncertain. Deletions cut 0 bases from V and 0 bases from J, with 6 bases between. Germline assignment: CDR1 SGHKS and CDR2 YYEKEE (reference sequence). This CDR3 region has 15 residues. Written as DNA, the CDR3 is TGTGCCAGCAGCTTGGAACCTACAACTAATGAAAAACTGTTTTTT. Translated: CASSLEPTTNEKLFF.

The chain is built from TRBV6-1 and TRBJ2-3, with TRBD2 as a possible D gene (5 bases). Germline CDR1 is MNHNS and CDR2 is SASEGT. V gave up 8 bases and J gave up 3 bases, with 15 bases separating them. This CDR3 has 14 amino acids. The CDR3 bases are TGTGCCAGCCGTGGGAGTCCACGAACAGATACGCAGTATTTT. This sequence encodes CASRGSPRTDTQYF.

J is TRBJ1-2 and V is TRBV19; D remains ambiguous. V was cut by 7 bases and J by 0 bases, with 12 bases left in between. Looked up from germline, CDR1 is LNHDA and CDR2 is SQIVND (reference sequence). This CDR3 comprises 14 residues. CDR3 in amino acids: CASTRSGANYGYTF. In DNA form, the CDR3 reads TGTGCCAGTACCCGATCCGGGGCTAACTATGGCTACACCTTC.

This clone was picked up a small number of times. The chain uses TRBV6-1 and TRBJ1-2; 11 bases are shared with TRBD1. The CDR3 has 15 amino acids. Trimming at V came to 1 base and at J to 4 bases, leaving 2 bases not matched to a gene. In germline, CDR1 is MNHNS, CDR2 SASEGT. The CDR3 DNA sequence: TGTGCCAGCAGTGAAGGGACAGGGGGCATCTATGGCTACACCTTC. Translated, it gives CASSEGTGGIYGYTF.

CDR3 sequence reads: CASRGPGSYEQYF. For the CDR3, the DNA is TGCGCCAGCAGAGGCCCGGGCAGTTACGAGCAGTACTTC. This sequence joins TRBV5-1 and TRBJ2-7; the D is unclear. This CDR3 comprises 13 residues. V dropped 5 bases and J dropped 4 bases, with 13 bases sitting between them. Germline V gene lookup returns CDR1 SGHRS and CDR2 YFSETQ.

This chain connects TRBV5-1 to TRBJ2-3; D unclear. Germline V gives CDR1 SGHRS, CDR2 YFSETQ. The CDR3 is 13 amino acids. V was shortened by 0 bases and J by 6 bases, with 8 bases between the two germline ends. The CDR3 nucleotides are TGCGCCAGCAGCTTGGTTCCTGGGGATACGCAGTATTTT. It is translated as CASSLVPGDTQYF.

The V gene is TRBV5-1, the J gene TRBJ2-1, with 14 bases that match TRBD2. The V gene end was trimmed by 2 bases and the J gene end by 12 bases; junction bases not matched to a gene: 10. The CDR3 runs 16 residues. Germline loops: CDR1 SGHRS, CDR2 YFSETQ. CDR3 sequence reads: CASSFGGTSGSAGQFF. The CDR3 DNA follows: TGCGCCAGCAGCTTTGGAGGGACTAGCGGGAGTGCTGGGCAGTTCTTC.

This chain uses TRBV28 with TRBJ1-5, with D perhaps TRBD1 (6 bases). This CDR3 contains 18 residues. Trimming took 6 bases from V and 0 from J, leaving 21 bases between them. Germline CDR1 MDHEN, CDR2 SYDVKM. The CDR3 nucleotides read TGTGCCAGCAGCAGATTCCCTCCGGGGGCGAATAGCAATCAGCCCCAGCATTTT. The encoded protein is CASSRFPPGANSNQPQHF.

This sequence joins TRBV18 and TRBJ2-6; no definite D call. Trimming took off 3 bases at V and 1 base at J, with 7 bases between the two ends. CDR1 is KGHSH and CDR2 is LQKENI in the germline V gene. The CDR3 is made up of 15 amino acids. The CDR3 reads CASSPVSSGANVLTF. CDR3 in DNA: TGTGCCAGCTCACCTGTTTCATCTGGGGCCAACGTCCTGACTTTC.

The chain recombines TRBV7-8 with TRBJ2-3; 10 bases are a match to TRBD1. The CDR3 extends over 16 amino acids. Trimming at V came to 5 bases and at J to 4 bases, leaving 9 bases not matched to a gene. In germline, CDR1 is SGHVS, CDR2 FQNEAQ. CDR3 in amino acids: CASSLRQGALSDTQYF. The CDR3 DNA follows: TGTGCCAGCAGCCTGAGACAGGGGGCCCTTTCAGATACGCAGTATTTT.

V is TRBV6-6 and J is TRBJ1-1; 9 bases align to TRBD1. V shed 6 bases, J shed 10 bases, and the junction held 6 bases outside the gene matches. Germline CDR1 and CDR2: MNHNY and SVGAGI (reference sequence). The CDR3 spans 12 residues. CDR3 nucleotide sequence: TGTGCCAGCAGGGATCAACAGGGGGCAGCTTTCTTT. This translates into CASRDQQGAAFF.

The rearrangement uses TRBV7-9 and TRBJ2-3, with TRBD1 as a possible D gene (5 bases). The germline gives CDR1 SEHNR, CDR2 FQNEAQ (reference sequence). The CDR3 sequence is 15 residues long. Trimming took 6 bases from V and 2 from J, leaving 15 bases between them. This CDR3 reads CASSSQTGATDTQYF. DNA of the CDR3: TGTGCCAGCAGTTCTCAAACAGGCGCCACAGATACGCAGTATTTT.

This chain links TRBV5-1 with TRBJ2-1; D gene unclear. This CDR3 has 14 residues. Trimming left V 0 bases short and J 6 bases short, with 10 bases between. Germline CDR1 and CDR2: SGHRS and YFSETQ. CDR3 in amino acids: CASSLGGRFNEQFF. The CDR3 DNA is TGCGCCAGCAGCTTGGGGGGAAGGTTCAATGAGCAGTTCTTC.

The chain carries TRBV7-9 and TRBJ2-3; D is unresolved. Germline V gene sequence: CDR1 SEHNR, CDR2 FQNEAQ (reference sequence). CDR3 length equals 11 residues. V was trimmed by 1 base and J by 5 bases, leaving 1 base between them. CDR3 nucleotide sequence: TGTGCCAGCAGCTTAGAAGATACGCAGTATTTT. Residues: CASSLEDTQYF.

The J gene is TRBJ2-2, the V gene TRBV7-9; a possible D gene is TRBD1 (6 bases). The germline V and J ends were trimmed by 4 bases and 6 bases, with 9 bases remaining between them. The CDR3 totals 13 residues. Germline V gene data show CDR1 as SEHNR and CDR2 as FQNEAQ (reference sequence). The CDR3 here is CASSYRASGELFF. The CDR3 DNA is TGTGCCAGCAGCTACAGGGCCTCCGGGGAGCTGTTTTTT.

This rearrangement joins TRBV19 to TRBJ2-7; the D is unclear. CDR3 length: 9 amino acids. Trimming shortened V by 6 bases and J by 6 bases, and 3 bases separated the two germline ends. Per the germline V gene, CDR1 is LNHDA and CDR2 is SQIVND (reference sequence). CDR3 coding DNA: TGTGCCAGTAGAGGCGAGCAGTACTTC. Protein: CASRGEQYF.

The V call is TRBV6-1, the J call TRBJ2-5, with 9 bases that match TRBD1. This CDR3 region has 15 residues. Germline V gene sequence: CDR1 MNHNS, CDR2 SASEGT. Losses at the gene ends were 4 bases for V and 2 bases for J; bases not matched to a gene: 5. CDR3 in amino acids: CASSGPGQGQETQYF. Written as DNA, the CDR3 is TGTGCCAGCAGTGGACCGGGACAGGGACAAGAGACCCAGTACTTC.

The J gene is TRBJ2-2, the V gene TRBV6-6; D is undetermined. Trimming stripped 5 bases from V and 9 bases from J, with 10 bases between. CDR1 and CDR2 (germline): MNHNY, SVGAGI (reference sequence). The CDR3 loop spans 12 amino acids. For the CDR3, the DNA is TGTGCCAGCAGTCCGAGCCGCCGGGAGCTGTTTTTT. Residues: CASSPSRRELFF.

This clone was picked up one time. This chain links TRBV5-1 with TRBJ1-1; D call uncertain. Trimming left V 0 bases short and J 1 base short, with 7 bases between. Germline V gene lookup returns CDR1 SGHRS and CDR2 YFSETQ. The CDR3 has 14 residues. CDR3 sequence: CASSLGAGNTEAFF. For the CDR3, the DNA is TGCGCCAGCAGCTTGGGTGCCGGGAACACTGAAGCTTTCTTT.

In regard to this clone: Within the sample, other DNA sequences also encode this same CDR3. The chain joins TRBV28 to TRBJ2-1; D not resolved. Trimming removed 6 bases from V and 6 bases from J, with 3 bases in between. Germline V lookup: CDR1 MDHEN, CDR2 SYDVKM. This CDR3 contains 10 residues. CDR3 bases: TGTGCCAGCAGAGGCAATGAGCAGTTCTTC. It specifies CASRGNEQFF.

The chain combines TRBV7-9 with TRBJ2-3; D is perhaps TRBD2 (6 bases). The CDR3 loop spans 15 amino acids. The V and J ends lost 7 bases and 4 bases respectively, with 18 bases between them. The germline CDR1 and CDR2 sequences are SEHNR and FQNEAQ (reference sequence). The CDR3 loop is CASTPTRTGPDTQYF. The CDR3 DNA reads TGTGCCAGCACCCCGACTAGAACGGGCCCAGATACGCAGTATTTT.

The chain recombines TRBV5-1 with TRBJ2-6; D might be TRBD1 or TRBD2, each matching 7 bases. The germline V gene encodes CDR1 SGHRS and CDR2 YFSETQ. The CDR3 is 17 residues long. The V end lost 0 bases, the J end lost 2 bases, and 12 bases lay between the germline ends. In DNA form, the CDR3 reads TGCGCCAGCAGCTTGGTCGCAGGGGGGGCTGGGGCCAACGTCCTGACTTTC. Its protein product is CASSLVAGGAGANVLTF. Supplemented by reference TRBV5-1 and TRBJ2-6, the full variable domain reads KAGVTQTPRYLIKTRGQQVTLSCSPISGHRSVSWYQQTPGQGLQFLFEYFSETQRNKGNFPGRFSGRQFSNSRSEMNVSTLELGDSALYLCASSLVAGGAGANVLTFGAGSRLTVL.

The genes are TRBV19 and TRBJ2-7; unclear D gene. This CDR3 spans 14 amino acids. Germline loops: CDR1 LNHDA, CDR2 SQIVND (reference sequence). The V gene lost 3 bases and the J gene lost 4 bases, with 13 bases spanning the gap. CDR3 DNA sequence: TGTGCCAGTAGTATGGGTCATTACGGGTACGAGCAGTACTTC. Protein: CASSMGHYGYEQYF.

The sample holds one count of this clone. This chain connects TRBV28 to TRBJ1-1; D may be TRBD1 (5 bases). The CDR3 loop spans 14 amino acids. Trimming removed 2 bases from V and 3 bases from J, with 10 bases in between. Germline assignment: CDR1 MDHEN and CDR2 SYDVKM. This CDR3 is CASSLGGRYTEAFF. In DNA form, the CDR3 reads TGTGCCAGCAGTTTAGGGGGACGGTACACTGAAGCTTTCTTT.

The genes are TRBV28 and TRBJ1-5; 9 bases align to TRBD1. CDR3 length: 16 amino acids. With 3 bases clipped from V and 3 bases from J, the junction kept 6 bases outside the gene matches. CDR1 and CDR2 (germline): MDHEN, SYDVKM. The CDR3 DNA follows: TGTGCCAGCAGTTTGGCCGGGACAGGGCACAATCAGCCCCAGCATTTT. This sequence encodes CASSLAGTGHNQPQHF. The variable domain in full, with the rest retrieved from reference TRBV28 and TRBJ1-5, is DVKVTQSSRYLVKRTGEKVFLECVQDMDHENMFWYRQDPGLGLRLIYFSYDVKMKEKGDIPEGYSVSREKKERFSLILESASTNQTSMYLCASSLAGTGHNQPQHFGDGTRLSIL.

The chain is built from TRBV5-1 and TRBJ2-2; D ambiguous. The CDR3 runs 15 residues. Germline CDR1 and CDR2: SGHRS and YFSETQ. Trimming removed 5 bases at V and 5 bases at J, with 16 bases between. The CDR3 DNA reads TGCGCCAGCAGTACAGCCCAACCATCTACCGGGGAGCTGTTTTTT. Its protein product is CASSTAQPSTGELFF.

J is TRBJ2-1 and V is TRBV28, with D unclear. Trimming pared 5 bases from V and 9 bases from J, leaving 11 bases between. Germline V CDR1 and CDR2: MDHEN, SYDVKM. CDR3 length: 12 amino acids. Here the CDR3 reads CASSMGRREQFF. CDR3 DNA sequence: TGTGCCAGCAGTATGGGAAGGCGTGAGCAGTTCTTC.

The chain recombines TRBV10-3 with TRBJ1-2; D might be TRBD1 (6 bases). The CDR3 is 13 amino acids. V was shortened by 4 bases and J by 4 bases, with 10 bases between the two germline ends. The germline gives CDR1 ENHRY, CDR2 SYGVKD. The CDR3 spells CAISATGLYGYTF. The CDR3 DNA reads as TGTGCCATCAGTGCGACAGGCCTCTATGGCTACACCTTC.